This T cell receptor (beta chain) was observed in a study of cytomegalovirus exposure and HLA in healthy donors. Study background: The roughly 120 validation repertoires matched the 600 to 700 first-cohort repertoires in platform, a later analysis reported.

Clones were sequenced by immunoSEQ multiplex PCR, and TCRdb holds only the in-frame ones, with some missing. This table has about 160,000 clones, roughly 91% appearing once. Of note for this clone: Its antigen is not known.

The CDR3 runs to 14 residues. CDR1 and CDR2 from the germline V gene are SGHRS and YFSETQ. Trimming took off 4 bases at V and 4 bases at J, with 14 bases between the two ends. Broader study findings: 164 TCR beta chains were listed as cytomegalovirus-associated. According to a subsequent analysis, TCR clusters identified in the first cohort showed a tendency to co-occur across the 110 or so validation repertoires.

J is TRBJ1-1 and V is TRBV5-1, with D possibly being TRBD1 (5 bases). Sequenced input: PBMCs. The sequence was obtained from a woman aged 18-30 years in good health and CMV-seropositive. In DNA, the CDR3 is TGCGCCAGCAGCCCGACCCGGGGGACCACTGAAGCTTTCTTT. It yields the protein CASSPTRGTTEAFF.